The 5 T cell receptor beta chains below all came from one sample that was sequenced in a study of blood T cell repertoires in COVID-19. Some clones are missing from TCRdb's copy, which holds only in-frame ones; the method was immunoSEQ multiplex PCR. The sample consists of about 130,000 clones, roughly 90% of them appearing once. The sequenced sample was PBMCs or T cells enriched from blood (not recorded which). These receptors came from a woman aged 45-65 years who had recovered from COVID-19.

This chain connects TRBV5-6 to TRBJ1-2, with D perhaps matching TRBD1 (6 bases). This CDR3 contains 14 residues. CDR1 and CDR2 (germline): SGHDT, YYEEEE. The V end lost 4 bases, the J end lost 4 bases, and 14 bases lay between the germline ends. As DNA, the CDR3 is TGTGCCAGCAGCCGTGTAGGACAGCTCTATGGCTACACCTTC. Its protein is CASSRVGQLYGYTF.

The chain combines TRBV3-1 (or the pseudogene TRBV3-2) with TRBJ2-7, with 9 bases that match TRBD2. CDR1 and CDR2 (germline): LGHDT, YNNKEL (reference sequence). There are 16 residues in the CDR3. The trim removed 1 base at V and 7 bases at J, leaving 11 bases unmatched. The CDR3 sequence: CASSQVGGGAVTEQYF. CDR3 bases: TGTGCCAGCAGCCAAGTCGGCGGGGGGGCAGTTACTGAGCAGTACTTC.

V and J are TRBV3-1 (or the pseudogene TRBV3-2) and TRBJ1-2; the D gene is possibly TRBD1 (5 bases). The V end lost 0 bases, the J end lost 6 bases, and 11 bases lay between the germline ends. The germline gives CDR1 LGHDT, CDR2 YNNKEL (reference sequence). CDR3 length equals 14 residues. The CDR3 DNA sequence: TGTGCCAGCAGCCAAGATGCCAGGGAAGATGGCTACACCTTC. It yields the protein CASSQDAREDGYTF.

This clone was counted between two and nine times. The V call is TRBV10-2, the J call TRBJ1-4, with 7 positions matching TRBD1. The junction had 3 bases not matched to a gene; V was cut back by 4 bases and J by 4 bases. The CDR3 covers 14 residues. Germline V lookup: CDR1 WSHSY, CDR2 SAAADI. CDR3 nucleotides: TGCGCCAGCAGTGTGGACAGGTTTAATGAAAAACTGTTTTTT. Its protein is CASSVDRFNEKLFF.

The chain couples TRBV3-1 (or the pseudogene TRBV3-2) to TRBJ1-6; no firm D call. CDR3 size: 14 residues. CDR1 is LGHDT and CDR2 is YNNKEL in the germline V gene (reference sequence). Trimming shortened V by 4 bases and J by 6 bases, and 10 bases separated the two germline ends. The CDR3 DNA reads TGTGCCAGCAGCCTGGGCAGAAGTAATTCACCCCTCCACTTT. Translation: CASSLGRSNSPLHF.